The next 32 T cell receptor beta chains were all read from a single sample in a study of T cell responses to AZD1222 COVID-19 vaccine (dated by TCRdb to about 2021). This sample's time point label indicates: baseline before first vaccination. Receptor amplification or capture employed the immunoSEQ multiplex PCR assay. TCRdb mirrors the immuneACCESS table, restricted to in-frame sequences. Some clones are absent from its copies; in checked studies, under half trace to an unresolved V gene, and the reason for the others is unknown. The table for this sample lists 90,000 to 100,000 clones; approximately 91% of them were counted only once. The ten biggest clones cover about 3.7% of the sample. The specimen was peripheral blood, collected on day 0 of AZD1222 vaccination. These receptors were collected from an adult in good health.

The rearrangement joins TRBV18 to TRBJ1-1; D gene unclear. The V gene's germline CDR1 is KGHSH and CDR2 LQKENI. This CDR3 spans 14 amino acids. V was shortened by 5 bases and J by 0 bases, with 10 bases between the two germline ends. CDR3 nucleotide sequence: TGTGCCAGCTCAGAGTTGGGCATGAACACTGAAGCTTTCTTT. It codes for CASSELGMNTEAFF. Together with reference TRBV18 and TRBJ1-1, the CDR3 gives the full variable domain: NAGVMQNPRHLVRRRGQEARLRCSPMKGHSHVYWYRQLPEEGLKFMVYLQKENIIDESGMPKERFSAEFPKEGPSILRIQQVVRGDSAAYFCASSELGMNTEAFFGQGTRLTVV.

This clone has only one observation. The chain uses TRBV2 and TRBJ1-5; D may be TRBD1 (5 bases). Germline V gene sequence: CDR1 SNHLY, CDR2 FYNNEI. CDR3 size: 14 residues. V was trimmed by 4 bases and J by 1 base, leaving 8 bases between them. This CDR3 is CASSADTSNQPQHF. The CDR3 DNA reads TGTGCCAGCAGTGCGGACACCAGCAATCAGCCCCAGCATTTT.

This clone was detected once. This chain joins TRBV9 and TRBJ2-1; weak D call: TRBD1 (6 bases). This CDR3 has 13 amino acids. V shed 4 bases and J shed 8 bases, with 13 bases lying between them. The V gene's germline CDR1 is SGDLS and CDR2 YYNGEE. The CDR3 nucleotides are TGTGCCAGCAGCCCCCTACAGGGCTATGAGCAGTTCTTC. This encodes CASSPLQGYEQFF.

This clone showed up just once. The V call is TRBV6-5, the J call TRBJ1-2; maybe TRBD1 (5 bases). V lost 6 bases and J 1 base, leaving 9 bases between the germline ends. The V gene's germline CDR1 is MNHEY and CDR2 SVGAGI. This CDR3 region has 13 residues. This CDR3 reads CASSLDSNYGYTF. CDR3 in DNA: TGTGCCAGCAGCCTTGACAGTAACTATGGCTACACCTTC.

V is TRBV7-2 and J is TRBJ1-2; D is unresolved. Trimming pared 1 base from V and 7 bases from J, leaving 4 bases between. CDR1 and CDR2 (germline): SGHTA, FQGNSA. CDR3 length: 11 residues. The CDR3 DNA sequence: TGTGCCAGCAGCTTAGAACCTGGCTACACCTTC. It specifies CASSLEPGYTF.

This clone was found once. The V and J genes are TRBV3-1 (or the pseudogene TRBV3-2) and TRBJ1-2; possible D gene TRBD1, 6 bases. The germline V gene has CDR1 LGHDT and CDR2 YNNKEL (reference sequence). The length of the CDR3 is 15 residues. Between the trimmed V and J ends, which lost 1 base and 2 bases, there was a span of 11 bases. CDR3 DNA: TGTGCCAGCAGCCAAGGAAGGGGGGGGAACTATGGCTACACCTTC. Encoded protein: CASSQGRGGNYGYTF.

This clone was seen a single time. The chain combines TRBV5-4 with TRBJ2-1; perhaps TRBD2 as D (7 bases). With 5 bases removed from V and 7 bases from J, the gap between germline ends came to 16 bases. The CDR3 runs 14 residues. Germline V gene data show CDR1 as SGHNT and CDR2 as YYREEE (reference sequence). This chain's CDR3 is CASRPYGGANEQFF. In nucleotides, the CDR3 is TGTGCCAGCAGGCCGTATGGGGGGGCGAATGAGCAGTTCTTC.

The chain couples TRBV5-4 to TRBJ2-7; no firm D call. Looked up from germline, CDR1 is SGHNT and CDR2 is YYREEE (reference sequence). Trimming stripped 4 bases from V and 3 bases from J, with 8 bases between. The CDR3 length is 12 residues. The CDR3 DNA reads as TGTGCCAGCAGCGGAACAAGCTACGAGCAGTACTTC. Translated, it gives CASSGTSYEQYF.

This chain links TRBV6-1 with TRBJ2-3; D perhaps matches TRBD2 (7 bases). This CDR3 is 17 amino acids long. The germline V gene has CDR1 MNHNS and CDR2 SASEGT. Trimming removed 2 bases from V and 3 bases from J, with 18 bases in between. Here the CDR3 DNA reads TGTGCCAGCAGTGAATTGTCTAGCGGAAGGGGGACAGATACGCAGTATTTT. It yields the protein CASSELSSGRGTDTQYF.

The chain employs TRBV6-8 and TRBJ1-4; 9 bases fit TRBD1. The CDR3 runs to 13 residues. CDR1 and CDR2 (germline): MNHGY, SAAAGT. The junction had 7 bases not matched to a gene; V was cut back by 10 bases and J by 7 bases. The CDR3 bases are TGTGCCACCGGGGGACAGGGAGGTGAAAAACTGTTTTTT. This gives the protein CATGGQGGEKLFF.

The chain uses TRBV13 and TRBJ1-5; unclear D gene. The CDR3 runs 12 residues. V was shortened by 2 bases and J by 6 bases, with 5 bases between the two germline ends. Looked up from germline, CDR1 is PRHDT and CDR2 is FYEKMQ (reference sequence). The DNA for the CDR3 is TGTGCCAGCAGCTTAAACTCTCAGCCCCAGCATTTT. This translates into CASSLNSQPQHF.

This rearrangement joins TRBV19 to TRBJ2-2, with D perhaps TRBD1 (5 bases). This CDR3 is built from 14 residues. Deletions cut 4 bases from V and 4 bases from J, with 10 bases between. In germline, CDR1 is LNHDA, CDR2 SQIVND (reference sequence). The CDR3: CASSSAGRTGELFF. The CDR3 nucleotides are TGTGCCAGTAGTAGTGCAGGGCGCACCGGGGAGCTGTTTTTT.

The chain combines TRBV2 with TRBJ2-1, with 7 positions matching TRBD1. J lost 3 bases, V lost 6 bases, and 8 bases had no gene match. Germline values: CDR1 SNHLY, CDR2 FYNNEI. The length of the CDR3 is 15 residues. CDR3 protein: CASRTTGSVYNEQFF. CDR3 DNA: TGTGCCAGCAGAACGACAGGGAGTGTCTACAATGAGCAGTTCTTC. Complete variable domain (other parts from reference TRBV2 and TRBJ2-1): EPEVTQTPSHQVTQMGQEVILRCVPISNHLYFYWYRQILGQKVEFLVSFYNNEISEKSEIFDDQFSVERPDGSNFTLKIRSTKLEDSAMYFCASRTTGSVYNEQFFGPGTRLTVL.

The chain recombines TRBV5-4 with TRBJ2-1, with 7 bases that match TRBD2. V was pared by 4 bases and J by 4 bases, with 8 bases of the junction left unmatched. Germline V gene sequence: CDR1 SGHNT, CDR2 YYREEE (reference sequence). The CDR3 has 15 residues. CDR3 region: CASSPGGGSYNEQFF. In DNA form, the CDR3 reads TGTGCCAGCAGCCCTGGGGGGGGTTCTTACAATGAGCAGTTCTTC.

The rearrangement joins TRBV4-2 to TRBJ1-6; no reliable D call. Trimming shortened V by 0 bases and J by 6 bases, and 15 bases separated the two germline ends. Looked up from germline, CDR1 is LGHNA and CDR2 is YNFKEQ. The CDR3 has 17 amino acids. The CDR3 spells CASSQELRGEINSPLHF. As DNA, the CDR3 is TGTGCCAGCAGCCAAGAGCTTCGCGGAGAAATTAATTCACCCCTCCACTTT.

The J gene is TRBJ2-7, the V gene TRBV3-1 (or the pseudogene TRBV3-2), with D uncertain. The CDR3 covers 12 residues. Germline V gene lookup returns CDR1 LGHDT and CDR2 YNNKEL (reference sequence). V was cut by 4 bases and J by 0 bases, with 4 bases left in between. CDR3 DNA: TGTGCCAGCAGCCTCAGCTCCTACGAGCAGTACTTC. Protein: CASSLSSYEQYF.

The chain recombines TRBV7-7 with TRBJ2-2, with D uncertain. CDR1 is SSHAT, CDR2 FNYEAQ, per germline (reference sequence). CDR3 length: 12 residues. The chain's CDR3 is CATGENTGELFF. CDR3 sequence (DNA): TGTGCTACCGGCGAGAACACCGGGGAGCTGTTTTTT.

This clone was seen more than once but under ten times. V and J are TRBV5-1 and TRBJ2-7; D unclear. Germline values: CDR1 SGHRS, CDR2 YFSETQ. This CDR3 is 15 amino acids long. V was trimmed by 4 bases and J by 2 bases, leaving 16 bases between them. CDR3 sequence: CASSAGPSVPYEQYF. CDR3 DNA: TGCGCCAGCAGCGCCGGGCCCTCTGTCCCCTACGAGCAGTACTTC.

The chain carries TRBV2 and TRBJ2-3; D unresolved. The CDR3 extends over 17 amino acids. Between the trimmed V and J ends, which lost 8 bases and 3 bases, there was a span of 24 bases. CDR1 and CDR2 (germline): SNHLY, FYNNEI. CDR3 coding DNA: TGTGCCAGCCACCAGGCCCGACGGAGTTCAACGACAGATACGCAGTATTTT. Protein product: CASHQARRSSTTDTQYF.

CDR3 amino acids: CASTRSGQGNSPLHF. The CDR3 region has the DNA TGCGCCAGCACCCGCTCGGGACAGGGAAATTCACCCCTCCACTTT. The chain couples TRBV5-1 to TRBJ1-6, with 9 bases that match TRBD1. The CDR3 runs to 15 residues. CDR1 is SGHRS, CDR2 YFSETQ, per germline. V gave up 6 bases and J gave up 7 bases; unmatched junction bases: 8.

The chain uses TRBV4-3 and TRBJ1-1; D is uncertain. CDR1 and CDR2 from the germline V gene are LGHNA and YSLEER. This CDR3 spans 15 amino acids. V lost 0 bases to trimming and J lost 7 bases, with 15 bases between them. The CDR3 region has the DNA TGCGCCAGCAGCCAAGATCTCCCCCCCCGTGTTGAAGCTTTCTTT. Its translation is CASSQDLPPRVEAFF.

Here the CDR3 DNA reads TGTGCCAGCAAAGTACTCGGGACAAATTACAATGAGCAGTTCTTC. Translating it yields CASKVLGTNYNEQFF. The V and J genes are TRBV28 and TRBJ2-1; D is possibly TRBD1 (6 bases). The length of the CDR3 is 15 residues. Trimming cost V 7 bases and J 4 bases, with 17 bases left between them. Germline lookup yields CDR1 MDHEN and CDR2 SYDVKM.

CDR3 in DNA: TGCGCCAGCAGCCCGGACAGGGAAGCGTCTTCCCATATACCCTACGAGCAGTACTTC. This encodes CASSPDREASSHIPYEQYF. This chain uses TRBV5-1 with TRBJ2-7, with TRBD1 identical over 8 bases. Trimming took 4 bases from V and 2 from J; bases not matched to a gene: 20. CDR3 length: 19 amino acids. Germline V gives CDR1 SGHRS, CDR2 YFSETQ.

The J gene is TRBJ2-3, the V gene TRBV5-1; perhaps TRBD2 as D (6 bases). Germline loops: CDR1 SGHRS, CDR2 YFSETQ. The CDR3 runs 17 residues. V lost 0 bases to trimming and J lost 2 bases, with 16 bases between them. The CDR3 loop reads CASSLAFGGTYTDTQYF. CDR3 nucleotides: TGCGCCAGCAGCTTGGCGTTCGGGGGAACCTACACAGATACGCAGTATTTT.

V and J are TRBV6-1 and TRBJ1-1, with D perhaps TRBD1 (5 bases). This CDR3 region has 13 residues. Between the trimmed V and J ends, which lost 2 bases and 5 bases, there was a span of 9 bases. Germline V lookup: CDR1 MNHNS, CDR2 SASEGT. CDR3 sequence reads: CASSETGRTEAFF. CDR3 nucleotide sequence: TGTGCCAGCAGTGAAACAGGTAGGACTGAAGCTTTCTTT.

The V call is TRBV6-5, the J call TRBJ1-2; a possible D gene is TRBD1 (6 bases). V shed 5 bases and J shed 6 bases, with 16 bases lying between them. CDR3 length: 14 amino acids. In germline, CDR1 is MNHEY, CDR2 SVGAGI. In DNA form, the CDR3 reads TGTGCCAGCAGTCTTTTAGCCGGGGGCGATGGCTACACCTTC. This translates into CASSLLAGGDGYTF.

This sequence joins TRBV19 and TRBJ2-7, with D possibly being TRBD2 (5 bases). The ends were cut back, 4 bases at V and 6 bases at J, with 13 bases in the middle. This CDR3 spans 13 amino acids. Germline V gives CDR1 LNHDA, CDR2 SQIVND (reference sequence). The CDR3 protein is CASSSRGWGEQYF. For the CDR3, the DNA is TGTGCCAGTAGTAGCCGCGGGTGGGGCGAGCAGTACTTC.

DNA of the CDR3: TGCGCCAGCAGCCAAATGGACAGGACGGCGCAGTATTTT. It is translated as CASSQMDRTAQYF. V usage is TRBV4-1 and J usage is TRBJ2-3; 7 bases agree with TRBD1. The CDR3 is 13 amino acids. Trimming cost V 2 bases and J 10 bases; bases outside gene matches: 6. Germline V CDR1 and CDR2: MGHRA, YSYEKL.

The chain uses TRBV24-1 and TRBJ2-3, with 8 nucleotides matching TRBD2. This CDR3 spans 17 amino acids. The V gene's germline CDR1 is KGHDR and CDR2 SFDVKD. V lost 3 bases, J lost 5 bases, and 12 bases stayed unmatched. The CDR3 DNA sequence: TGTGCCACCAGTGATCCGGCGGCGCGGGGGGCCGGAGATACGCAGTATTTT. It encodes CATSDPAARGAGDTQYF.

The chain uses TRBV19 and TRBJ1-1, with D tentatively TRBD1 (5 bases). The germline gives CDR1 LNHDA, CDR2 SQIVND (reference sequence). The CDR3 spans 14 residues. Between the trimmed V and J ends, which lost 7 bases and 3 bases, there was a span of 15 bases. The CDR3 region has the DNA TGTGCCAGTACCTTGAGGGGTATTGACACTGAAGCTTTCTTT. Amino acids: CASTLRGIDTEAFF.

The chain is built from TRBV9 and TRBJ2-3, with D perhaps matching TRBD1 (6 bases). The germline CDR1 and CDR2 sequences are SGDLS and YYNGEE. The CDR3 is made up of 15 amino acids. V lost 0 bases and J lost 2, with 10 bases in between. The CDR3 DNA reads as TGTGCCAGCAGCGTAGGGCAGGGGATCACAGATACGCAGTATTTT. Protein sequence: CASSVGQGITDTQYF.

The chain is built from TRBV10-2 and TRBJ2-3; 8 bases map to TRBD1. Germline values: CDR1 WSHSY, CDR2 SAAADI. This CDR3 comprises 15 residues. With V trimmed by 3 bases and J by 2 bases, 4 bases remained unmatched. The CDR3 here is CASSDTGGITDTQYF. DNA of the CDR3: TGCGCCAGCAGTGATACAGGGGGTATCACAGATACGCAGTATTTT.